The clone carrying this T cell receptor (beta chain) showed up just a few times. What it recognizes is unknown. The sample is drawn from a study of T-cell memory formation after mild COVID-19. Study in general: TCR clustering was largely donor specific.

MiXCR was run by TCRdb on the 5' RACE reads, yielding one entry per CDR3 protein. The profile shows approximately 340,000 distinct CDR3 sequences, over 10% of them singletons. Findings and limits, study-wide: CD4+ contracting clones were mainly CM and EM; CD8+ ones, EMRA. Prior to infection, memory already included some responding clones, suggesting cross-reactive memory joined. What remained unconfirmed was the SARS-CoV-2 specificity of second-wave clones peaking on day 37.

This CDR3 contains 14 residues. The ends were cut back, 4 bases at V and 2 bases at J, with 11 bases in the middle. Germline assignment: CDR1 SGHDT and CDR2 YYEEEE. This rearrangement joins TRBV5-6 to TRBJ2-3; D not certain. The TCR was taken from a man aged 18 to 35 who had mild COVID-19 (a few samples of this study predate the infection). Cell type and time point are not known. Input material: PBMCs or a T cell subset sorted from them (not recorded which). CDR3 protein: CASSRQLFTDTQYF. DNA for the CDR3: TGTGCCAGCAGCCGACAACTTTTCACAGATACGCAGTATTTT.